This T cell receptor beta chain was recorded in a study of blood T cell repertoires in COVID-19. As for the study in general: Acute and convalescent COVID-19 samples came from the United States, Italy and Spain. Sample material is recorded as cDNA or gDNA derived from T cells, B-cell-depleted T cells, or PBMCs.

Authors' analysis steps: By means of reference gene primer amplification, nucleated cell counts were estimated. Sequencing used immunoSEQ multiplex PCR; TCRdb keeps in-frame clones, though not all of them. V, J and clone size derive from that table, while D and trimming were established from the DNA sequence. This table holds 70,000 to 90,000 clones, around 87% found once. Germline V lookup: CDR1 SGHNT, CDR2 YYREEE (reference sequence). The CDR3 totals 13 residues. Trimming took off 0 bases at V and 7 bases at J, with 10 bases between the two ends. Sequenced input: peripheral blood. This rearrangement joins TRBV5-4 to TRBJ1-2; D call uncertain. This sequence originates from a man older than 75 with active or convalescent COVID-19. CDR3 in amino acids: CASSLGGDLGYTF. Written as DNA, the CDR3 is TGTGCCAGCAGCTTGGGAGGAGACCTTGGCTACACCTTC.